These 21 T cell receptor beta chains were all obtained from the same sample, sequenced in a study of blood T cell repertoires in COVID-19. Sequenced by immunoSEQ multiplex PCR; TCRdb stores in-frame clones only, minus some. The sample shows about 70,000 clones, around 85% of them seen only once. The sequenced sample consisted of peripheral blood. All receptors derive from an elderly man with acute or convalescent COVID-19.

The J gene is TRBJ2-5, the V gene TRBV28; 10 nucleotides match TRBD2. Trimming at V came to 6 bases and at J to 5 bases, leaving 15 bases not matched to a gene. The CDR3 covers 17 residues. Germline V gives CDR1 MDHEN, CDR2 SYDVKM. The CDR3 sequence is CASSPLSASGSRETQYF. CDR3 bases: TGTGCCAGCAGCCCGTTATCTGCTAGCGGGAGCCGTGAGACCCAGTACTTC.

The CDR3 spells CASSLDPSGRAYEQFF. DNA for the CDR3: TGCGCCAGCAGCTTGGATCCTAGCGGGAGGGCGTATGAGCAGTTCTTC. V gene TRBV5-1 combines with J gene TRBJ2-1, with 12 bases that match TRBD2. The germline V gene has CDR1 SGHRS and CDR2 YFSETQ. The CDR3 is made up of 16 amino acids. With 0 bases clipped from V and 8 bases from J, the junction kept 6 bases outside the gene matches.

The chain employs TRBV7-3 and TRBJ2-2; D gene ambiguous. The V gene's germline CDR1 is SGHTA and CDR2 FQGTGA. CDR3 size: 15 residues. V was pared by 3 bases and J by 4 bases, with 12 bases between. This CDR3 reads CASSFPGRGTGELFF. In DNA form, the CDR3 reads TGTGCCAGCAGCTTCCCTGGGCGTGGCACCGGGGAGCTGTTTTTT.

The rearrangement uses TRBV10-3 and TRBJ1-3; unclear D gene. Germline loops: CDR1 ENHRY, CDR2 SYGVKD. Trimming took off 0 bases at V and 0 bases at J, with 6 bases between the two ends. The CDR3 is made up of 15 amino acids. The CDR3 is CAISESAISGNTIYF. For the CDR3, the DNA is TGTGCCATCAGTGAGTCGGCAATCTCTGGAAACACCATATATTTT.

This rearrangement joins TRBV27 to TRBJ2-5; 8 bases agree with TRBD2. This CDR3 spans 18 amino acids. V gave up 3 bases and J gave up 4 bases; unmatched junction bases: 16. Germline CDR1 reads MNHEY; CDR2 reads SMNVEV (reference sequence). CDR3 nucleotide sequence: TGTGCCAGCAGTTTTCGGCCGAGGACTAGCAATAGGGTAGAGACCCAGTACTTC. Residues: CASSFRPRTSNRVETQYF.

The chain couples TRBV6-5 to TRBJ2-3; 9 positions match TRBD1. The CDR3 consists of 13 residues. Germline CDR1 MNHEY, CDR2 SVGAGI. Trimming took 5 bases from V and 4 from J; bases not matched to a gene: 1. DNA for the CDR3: TGTGCCAGCAGTCGGGACAGGGCAGATACGCAGTATTTT. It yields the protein CASSRDRADTQYF.

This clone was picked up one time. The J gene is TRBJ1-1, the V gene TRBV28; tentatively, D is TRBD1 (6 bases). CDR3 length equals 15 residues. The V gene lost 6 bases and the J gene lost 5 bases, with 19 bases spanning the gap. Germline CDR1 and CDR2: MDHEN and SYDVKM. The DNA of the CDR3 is TGTGCCAGCAGCCCCGGGGCAGGGGCTCGGACTGAAGCTTTCTTT. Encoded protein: CASSPGAGARTEAFF.

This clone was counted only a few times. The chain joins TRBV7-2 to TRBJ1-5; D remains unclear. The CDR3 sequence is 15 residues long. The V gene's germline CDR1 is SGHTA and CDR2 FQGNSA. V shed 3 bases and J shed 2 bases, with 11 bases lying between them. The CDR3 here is CASSFTGSGNQPQHF. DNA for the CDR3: TGTGCCAGCAGCTTCACTGGGAGCGGCAATCAGCCCCAGCATTTT.

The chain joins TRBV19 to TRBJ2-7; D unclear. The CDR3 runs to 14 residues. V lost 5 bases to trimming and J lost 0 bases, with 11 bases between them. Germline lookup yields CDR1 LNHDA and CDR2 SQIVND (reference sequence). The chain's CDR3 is CASSPSGFSYEQYF. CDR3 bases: TGTGCCAGTAGTCCGTCGGGTTTCTCCTACGAGCAGTACTTC.

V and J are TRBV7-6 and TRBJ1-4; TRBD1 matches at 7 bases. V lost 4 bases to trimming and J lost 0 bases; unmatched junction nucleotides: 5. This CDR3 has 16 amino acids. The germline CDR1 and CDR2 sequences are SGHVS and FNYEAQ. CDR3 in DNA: TGTGCCAGCAGCTGGCGGACAGGCCCAACTAATGAAAAACTGTTTTTT. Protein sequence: CASSWRTGPTNEKLFF.

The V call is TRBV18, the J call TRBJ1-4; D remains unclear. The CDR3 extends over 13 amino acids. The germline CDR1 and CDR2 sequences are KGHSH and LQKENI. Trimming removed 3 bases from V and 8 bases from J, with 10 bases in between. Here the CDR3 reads CASSPRHGEKLFF. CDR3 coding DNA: TGTGCCAGCTCACCGCGACATGGGGAAAAACTGTTTTTT.

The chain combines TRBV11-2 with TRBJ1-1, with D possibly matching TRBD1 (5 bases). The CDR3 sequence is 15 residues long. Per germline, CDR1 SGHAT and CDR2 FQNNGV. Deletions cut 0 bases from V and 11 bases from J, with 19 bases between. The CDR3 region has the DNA TGTGCCAGCAGCTTAGATCGGACATTCAGAGGAGTGGCTTTCTTT. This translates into CASSLDRTFRGVAFF.

For the CDR3, the DNA is TGTGCCAGCAGTTATACTGACGGAGCCACAGATACGCAGTATTTT. It specifies CASSYTDGATDTQYF. The chain carries TRBV6-2 or TRBV6-3 and TRBJ2-3; D is unresolved. The germline CDR1 and CDR2 sequences are MNHEY and SVGEGT. CDR3 size: 15 residues. Trimming took off 3 bases at V and 2 bases at J, with 12 bases between the two ends.

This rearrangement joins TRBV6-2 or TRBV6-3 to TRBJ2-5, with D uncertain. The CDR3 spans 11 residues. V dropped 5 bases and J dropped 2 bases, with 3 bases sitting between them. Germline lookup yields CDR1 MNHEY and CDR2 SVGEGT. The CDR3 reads CASSRQETQYF. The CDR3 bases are TGTGCCAGCAGTCGTCAAGAGACCCAGTACTTC.

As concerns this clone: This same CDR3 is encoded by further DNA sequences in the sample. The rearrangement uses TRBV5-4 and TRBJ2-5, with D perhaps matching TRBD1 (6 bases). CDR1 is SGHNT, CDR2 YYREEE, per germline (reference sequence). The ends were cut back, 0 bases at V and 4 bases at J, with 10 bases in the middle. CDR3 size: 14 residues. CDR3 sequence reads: CASSLAGAGETQYF. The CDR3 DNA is TGTGCCAGCAGCTTGGCAGGGGCCGGAGAGACCCAGTACTTC.

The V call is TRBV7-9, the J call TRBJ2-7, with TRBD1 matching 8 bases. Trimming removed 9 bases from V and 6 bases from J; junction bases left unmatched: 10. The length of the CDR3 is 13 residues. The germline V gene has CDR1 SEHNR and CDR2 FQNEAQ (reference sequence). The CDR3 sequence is CASTDRELPEQYF. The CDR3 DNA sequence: TGTGCCAGTACGGACAGGGAGCTCCCCGAGCAGTACTTC.

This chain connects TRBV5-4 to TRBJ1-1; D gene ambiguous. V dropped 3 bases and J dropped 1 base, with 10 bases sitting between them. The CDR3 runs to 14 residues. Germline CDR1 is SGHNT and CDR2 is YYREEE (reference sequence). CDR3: CASSSLAANTEAFF. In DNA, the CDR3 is TGTGCCAGCAGCTCCCTGGCGGCGAACACTGAAGCTTTCTTT.

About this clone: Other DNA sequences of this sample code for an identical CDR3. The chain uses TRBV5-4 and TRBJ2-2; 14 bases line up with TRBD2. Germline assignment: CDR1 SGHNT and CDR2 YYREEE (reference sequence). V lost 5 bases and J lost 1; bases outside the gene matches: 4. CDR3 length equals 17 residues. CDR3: CASREGLAGGNTGELFF. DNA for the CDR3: TGTGCCAGCAGGGAAGGACTAGCGGGGGGGAACACCGGGGAGCTGTTTTTT.

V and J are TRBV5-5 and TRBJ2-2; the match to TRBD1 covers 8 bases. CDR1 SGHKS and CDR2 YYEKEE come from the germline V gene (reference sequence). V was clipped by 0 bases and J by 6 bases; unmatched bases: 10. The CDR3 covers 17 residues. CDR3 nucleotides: TGTGCCAGCAGCTTGGCCCCGGTGACAGGGGAGTCCGGGGAGCTGTTTTTT. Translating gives CASSLAPVTGESGELFF.

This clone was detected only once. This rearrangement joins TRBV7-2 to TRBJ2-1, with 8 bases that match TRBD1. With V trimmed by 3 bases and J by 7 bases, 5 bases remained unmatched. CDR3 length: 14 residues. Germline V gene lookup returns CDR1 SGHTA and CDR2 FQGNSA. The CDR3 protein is CASSFKQGGNEQFF. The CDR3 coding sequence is TGTGCCAGCAGCTTTAAACAGGGGGGTAATGAGCAGTTCTTC.

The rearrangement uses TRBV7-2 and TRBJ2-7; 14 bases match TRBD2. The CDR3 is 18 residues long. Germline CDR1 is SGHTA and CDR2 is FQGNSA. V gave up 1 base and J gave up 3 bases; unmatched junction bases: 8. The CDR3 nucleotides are TGTGCCAGCAGCTTAGTGGGGACTAGCGGGGGTAATCTCTACGAGCAGTACTTC. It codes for CASSLVGTSGGNLYEQYF.